The 30 T cell receptor beta chains in this list originate from one sample, sequenced in a study of blood T cell repertoires in COVID-19. TCRdb's table, derived via immunoSEQ multiplex PCR, lists solely in-frame clones and lacks some. The repertoire holds some 99,000 clones, about 87% seen once, with 3.5% to 5% in the top ten. Sequencing input: peripheral blood. These receptor sequences come from a human donor with COVID-19, enrolled during active disease. The donor label of this sample is uncertain.

This clone showed up just a few times. In DNA, the CDR3 is TGTGCCTGGAGTGTAGAGCCGACAGGGGCCTACACCTTC. Translating gives CAWSVEPTGAYTF. The V gene is TRBV30, the J gene TRBJ1-2, with 8 bases fitting TRBD1. The CDR3 covers 13 residues. Germline loops: CDR1 GTSNPN, CDR2 SVGIG (reference sequence). Losses at the gene ends were 0 bases for V and 10 bases for J; bases not matched to a gene: 7.

This rearrangement joins TRBV7-2 to TRBJ1-2, with D unresolved. Germline lookup yields CDR1 SGHTA and CDR2 FQGNSA. The ends were cut back, 4 bases at V and 5 bases at J, with 17 bases in the middle. The CDR3 is made up of 15 amino acids. For the CDR3, the DNA is TGTGCCAGCAGCTGGACCTCCGGGATCCTATATGGCTACACCTTC. It is translated as CASSWTSGILYGYTF.

By sample share, this clone is medium-sized. The junction does not match germline at one end; this may be a read error. The chain employs TRBV7-7 and TRBJ2-1, with TRBD1 matching 9 bases. The CDR3 loop spans 17 amino acids. Germline CDR1 is SSHAT and CDR2 is FNYEAQ (reference sequence). Here the CDR3 DNA reads TGTGCTAGCAGCCCGGGGACAGGGCCCGGGTTTTACAATGAGCAGTTCTTC. Protein sequence: CASSPGTGPGFYNEQFF.

The genes are TRBV7-7 and TRBJ2-1; 9 nucleotides match TRBD1. CDR1 SSHAT and CDR2 FNYEAQ come from the germline V gene (reference sequence). The trim removed 5 bases at V and 6 bases at J, leaving 8 bases unmatched. The CDR3 is made up of 15 amino acids. CDR3 in amino acids: CASSPDRGVGNEQFF. The CDR3 DNA follows: TGTGCCAGCAGCCCGGACAGGGGTGTAGGCAATGAGCAGTTCTTC. The full variable domain, in which reference TRBV7-7 and TRBJ2-1 provide the parts outside the CDR3, is GAGVSQSPRYKVTKRGQDVTLRCDPISSHATLYWYQQALGQGPEFLTYFNYEAQPDKSGLPSDRFSAERPEGSISTLTIQRTEQRDSAMYRCASSPDRGVGNEQFFGPGTRLTVL.

This clone occurred once. CDR3 protein: CASSYSPGSKAGYTF. CDR3 sequence (DNA): TGTGCCAGCAGTTACAGTCCGGGGTCGAAGGCTGGCTACACCTTC. V gene TRBV6-5 combines with J gene TRBJ1-2; the D is unclear. Per the germline V gene, CDR1 is MNHEY and CDR2 is SVGAGI. The CDR3 has 15 residues. With 2 bases removed from V and 7 bases from J, the gap between germline ends came to 17 bases.

The chain is built from TRBV6-5 and TRBJ1-2, with D perhaps matching TRBD1 (6 bases). The germline CDR1 and CDR2 sequences are MNHEY and SVGAGI. V shed 4 bases and J shed 4 bases, with 10 bases lying between them. The CDR3 totals 13 residues. The CDR3 here is CASSSGTLYGYTF. In nucleotides, the CDR3 is TGTGCCAGCAGTTCAGGGACACTCTATGGCTACACCTTC.

The chain recombines TRBV30 with TRBJ1-5; 7 bases match TRBD1. CDR1 and CDR2 from the germline V gene are GTSNPN and SVGIG (reference sequence). V dropped 1 base and J dropped 6; count of bases not matched to a gene: 6. The CDR3 is made up of 14 amino acids. This CDR3 is CAWSGDRDLQPQHF. The CDR3 nucleotides are TGTGCCTGGAGTGGAGACAGGGACCTTCAGCCCCAGCATTTT. Full variable domain (outside the CDR3, taken from reference TRBV30 and TRBJ1-5): SQTIHQWPATLVQPVGSPLSLECTVEGTSNPNLYWYRQAAGRGLQLLFYSVGIGQISSEVPQNLSASRPQDRQFILSSKKLLLSDSGFYLCAWSGDRDLQPQHFGDGTRLSIL.

This chain joins TRBV12-3 or TRBV12-4 and TRBJ2-7; 9 bases are a match to TRBD2. This CDR3 contains 13 residues. V trimming: 6 bases; J trimming: 3 bases; junction bases outside the gene matches: 3. In DNA, the CDR3 is TGTGCCAGCAGCCCGACTAGCGGCTACGAGCAGTACTTC. Encoded protein: CASSPTSGYEQYF.

J is TRBJ1-6 and V is TRBV6-5; 10 nucleotides match TRBD1. This CDR3 spans 15 amino acids. In germline, CDR1 is MNHEY, CDR2 SVGAGI. J was trimmed by 6 bases and V by 5 bases; bases with no gene match: 4. The CDR3 reads CASSQTGGVNSPLHF. In DNA, the CDR3 is TGTGCCAGCAGTCAGACAGGGGGCGTTAATTCACCCCTCCACTTT.

The chain joins TRBV9 to TRBJ1-1; TRBD1 matches 7 bases. Germline V gene sequence: CDR1 SGDLS, CDR2 YYNGEE. The CDR3 has 15 amino acids. Losses at the gene ends were 4 bases for V and 7 bases for J; bases not matched to a gene: 13. The CDR3 protein is CASSPTPSTGIEAFF. The CDR3 bases are TGTGCCAGCAGCCCGACCCCTTCGACAGGGATTGAAGCTTTCTTT.

This rearrangement joins TRBV27 to TRBJ2-1; TRBD1 aligns across 8 bases. This CDR3 has 15 residues. The ends lost 2 bases at V and 9 bases at J; junction bases unmatched: 9. Germline V CDR1 and CDR2: MNHEY, SMNVEV (reference sequence). As DNA, the CDR3 is TGTGCCAGCAGTTTACAGGGGGCATTAAAGAGTGAGCAGTTCTTC. Its protein is CASSLQGALKSEQFF.

V gene TRBV7-9 combines with J gene TRBJ1-1, with D possibly matching TRBD1 (5 bases). Germline-derived CDR1 and CDR2 are SEHNR and FQNEAQ (reference sequence). The CDR3 contains 15 residues. V lost 4 bases and J 0 bases, leaving 12 bases between the germline ends. CDR3 region: CASSSGTGVNTEAFF. The CDR3 DNA sequence: TGTGCCAGCAGCTCTGGAACGGGGGTGAACACTGAAGCTTTCTTT.

J is TRBJ2-2 and V is TRBV11-2; TRBD2 matches 12 bases. CDR1 and CDR2 (germline): SGHAT, FQNNGV. This CDR3 comprises 15 residues. V lost 5 bases to trimming and J lost 2 bases; unmatched junction nucleotides: 0. DNA of the CDR3: TGTGCCAGCAGCGGACTAGCGGGAAACACCGGGGAGCTGTTTTTT. The encoded protein is CASSGLAGNTGELFF.

The chain links TRBV6-5 to TRBJ2-1; 8 bases are shared with TRBD2. CDR1 and CDR2 (germline): MNHEY, SVGAGI. V lost 7 bases and J lost 8; bases outside the gene matches: 10. This CDR3 region has 14 residues. DNA of the CDR3: TGTGCCAGCACCAACGGGGGGGGCGCATATGAGCAGTTCTTC. Protein: CASTNGGGAYEQFF.

The rearrangement links TRBV4-1 to TRBJ2-5; D unresolved. The ends were cut back, 1 base at V and 4 bases at J, with 7 bases in the middle. From germline, CDR1 is MGHRA and CDR2 YSYEKL. This CDR3 region has 13 residues. The CDR3 loop is CASSQANPETQYF. The CDR3 DNA reads as TGCGCCAGCAGCCAAGCTAACCCAGAGACCCAGTACTTC.

The chain carries TRBV18 and TRBJ1-2, with a tentative D call TRBD1 (5 bases). The CDR3 is 15 residues long. Germline-derived CDR1 and CDR2 are KGHSH and LQKENI. V was cut by 1 base and J by 8 bases, with 17 bases left in between. The CDR3: CASSPRDAGRFGYTF. In DNA, the CDR3 is TGTGCCAGCTCACCACGCGACGCAGGGAGGTTCGGCTACACCTTC.

J is TRBJ1-4 and V is TRBV6-5; 7 nucleotides line up with TRBD1. Germline V lookup: CDR1 MNHEY, CDR2 SVGAGI. Unmatched junction bases numbered 6, after V lost 4 bases and J lost 4 bases. CDR3 length: 15 residues. CDR3 loop: CASSSLGDSNEKLFF. The DNA for the CDR3 is TGTGCCAGCAGTTCGCTCGGGGACAGTAATGAAAAACTGTTTTTT.

The chain uses TRBV5-1 and TRBJ1-4; D not resolved. Germline CDR1 and CDR2: SGHRS and YFSETQ. V was cut by 2 bases and J by 4 bases, with 9 bases left in between. This CDR3 contains 14 residues. CDR3 loop: CASSFPGFNEKLFF. The DNA for the CDR3 is TGCGCCAGCAGCTTCCCAGGTTTTAATGAAAAACTGTTTTTT.

The chain combines TRBV4-2 with TRBJ2-1; D possibly corresponds to TRBD1 (5 bases). Germline lookup yields CDR1 LGHNA and CDR2 YNFKEQ. V was shortened by 0 bases and J by 3 bases, with 12 bases between the two germline ends. The CDR3 has 16 amino acids. CDR3 nucleotide sequence: TGTGCCAGCAGCCAAGAGGGGCTCAGGAGCTACAATGAGCAGTTCTTC. Translation: CASSQEGLRSYNEQFF.

The chain recombines TRBV19 with TRBJ1-4, with D maybe TRBD1 (5 bases). V gave up 7 bases and J gave up 0 bases, with 15 bases separating them. Germline V gives CDR1 LNHDA, CDR2 SQIVND (reference sequence). The CDR3 sequence is 16 residues long. The CDR3: CASKITGLSTNEKLFF. The DNA for the CDR3 is TGTGCCAGTAAAATAACAGGCCTTTCAACTAATGAAAAACTGTTTTTT.

The rearrangement joins TRBV6-5 to TRBJ2-4; D unclear. Germline V lookup: CDR1 MNHEY, CDR2 SVGAGI. V was cut by 7 bases and J by 0 bases, with 4 bases left in between. CDR3 length equals 12 residues. CDR3 protein: CASTLAKNIQYF. CDR3 nucleotides: TGTGCCAGCACTCTAGCCAAAAACATTCAGTACTTC.

The V call is TRBV5-1, the J call TRBJ2-5; maybe TRBD2 (6 bases). V lost 3 bases and J 0 bases, leaving 12 bases between the germline ends. The V gene's germline CDR1 is SGHRS and CDR2 YFSETQ. CDR3 length: 15 residues. The CDR3 sequence is CASSSLGGHQETQYF. The CDR3 DNA reads TGCGCCAGCAGCTCCCTGGGGGGACACCAAGAGACCCAGTACTTC.

In its sample, this clone was seen once. This chain joins TRBV29-1 and TRBJ1-2, with 9 positions matching TRBD1. This CDR3 has 11 amino acids. Losses at the gene ends were 7 bases for V and 10 bases for J; bases not matched to a gene: 7. CDR1 and CDR2 (germline): SQVTM, ANQGSEA. CDR3 residues: CSAGQGWAYTF. In DNA form, the CDR3 reads TGCAGCGCAGGACAGGGGTGGGCCTACACCTTC.

The V and J genes are TRBV4-1 and TRBJ2-7, with TRBD2 as a possible D gene (7 bases). The CDR3 covers 12 residues. Germline V gene sequence: CDR1 MGHRA, CDR2 YSYEKL. With 3 bases removed from V and 6 bases from J, the gap between germline ends came to 9 bases. Here the CDR3 reads CASSQGGAEQYF. CDR3 bases: TGCGCCAGCAGCCAGGGGGGGGCCGAGCAGTACTTC.

This chain joins TRBV7-9 and TRBJ1-1; D gene uncertain. From germline, CDR1 is SEHNR and CDR2 FQNEAQ (reference sequence). The CDR3 has 11 amino acids. The V end lost 5 bases, the J end lost 8 bases, and 9 bases lay between the germline ends. The CDR3 region has the DNA TGTGCCAGCAGCCAAGGCGGGGAAGCTTTCTTT. The encoded protein is CASSQGGEAFF.

This chain uses TRBV19 with TRBJ1-1, with D possibly matching TRBD1 (5 bases). From germline, CDR1 is LNHDA and CDR2 SQIVND (reference sequence). The CDR3 contains 16 residues. V gave up 1 base and J gave up 4 bases, with 16 bases separating them. The CDR3 region is CASSIGGPGRSTEAFF. The CDR3 DNA follows: TGTGCCAGTAGTATAGGAGGTCCAGGGAGGAGCACTGAAGCTTTCTTT.

The V gene is TRBV3-1 (or the pseudogene TRBV3-2), the J gene TRBJ1-1; 7 positions agree with TRBD1. CDR1 LGHDT and CDR2 YNNKEL come from the germline V gene (reference sequence). Germline trimming cut 4 bases from V and 9 bases from J; bases unmatched to any gene: 5. This CDR3 comprises 12 residues. The CDR3 spells CASSRGTDQAFF. For the CDR3, the DNA is TGTGCCAGCAGCCGAGGGACAGATCAAGCTTTCTTT.

To note about this clone: Other DNA variants within this sample encode the same CDR3. The V gene is TRBV18, the J gene TRBJ1-1; no reliable D call. Germline loops: CDR1 KGHSH, CDR2 LQKENI. Trimming shortened V by 3 bases and J by 3 bases, and 8 bases separated the two germline ends. The length of the CDR3 is 13 residues. This CDR3 reads CASSPSRDTEAFF. Here the CDR3 DNA reads TGTGCCAGCTCACCCTCGCGGGACACTGAAGCTTTCTTT.

This clone was detected once. The chain joins TRBV7-3 to TRBJ2-3; possible D gene TRBD1, 5 bases. This CDR3 comprises 14 residues. V dropped 5 bases and J dropped 1 base, with 10 bases sitting between them. CDR1 and CDR2 from the germline V gene are SGHTA and FQGTGA. CDR3 region: CASSPSRGTDTQYF. CDR3 nucleotides: TGTGCCAGCAGCCCATCCAGGGGCACAGATACGCAGTATTTT.

The sample holds a few counts of this clone. The chain couples TRBV3-1 (or the pseudogene TRBV3-2) to TRBJ1-2; 10 positions match TRBD1. V lost 1 base and J lost 7; bases outside the gene matches: 9. The CDR3 length is 16 residues. The V gene's germline CDR1 is LGHDT and CDR2 YNNKEL (reference sequence). In DNA, the CDR3 is TGTGCCAGCAGCCAAGTGGGACAGGGGTCTGTAGGTGGCTACACCTTC. It encodes CASSQVGQGSVGGYTF.